This TCR beta chain emerged from a study of blood T cell repertoires in COVID-19. Study-wide background: The United States, Italy and Spain supplied acute and convalescent COVID-19 samples. PBMCs, B-cell-depleted T cells, or T cells provided the cDNA or gDNA that made up the material.

V dropped 4 bases and J dropped 7 bases, with 11 bases sitting between them. The CDR3 contains 14 residues. CDR1 LGHDT and CDR2 YNNKEL come from the germline V gene (reference sequence). Per the study methods: Amplification of reference gene primers provided the estimated nucleated cell counts. Here immunoSEQ multiplex PCR was the method, and the copy in TCRdb shows in-frame clones only, minus some. That table furnishes V, J and clone size, whereas the DNA furnished D and trimming. The sample consists of roughly 140,000 clones, more than 75% of them appearing once. Enrolment of Seattle patients took place during active infection, and they were followed longitudinally.

The TCR was taken from a woman aged 55-70 years with COVID-19, enrolled during active disease. Sequenced sample: peripheral blood. V gene TRBV3-1 (or the pseudogene TRBV3-2) combines with J gene TRBJ1-6; D gene uncertain. CDR3 in amino acids: CASSPPRGNSPLHF. CDR3 coding DNA: TGTGCCAGCAGCCCACCCCGCGGAAATTCACCCCTCCACTTT.